The sample holds a few counts of the clone carrying this TCR beta chain. Its antigen is undetermined. The data originate from a study of radiation and T cells in renal cell carcinoma. Study-wide results and limits: Without pretreatment biopsies, baseline tumor clonotype presence was undetermined.

Germline V lookup: CDR1 SGHNT, CDR2 YYREEE (reference sequence). V was shortened by 0 bases and J by 3 bases, with 1 base between the two germline ends. CDR3 length: 13 residues. Profiling relied on immunoSEQ multiplex PCR, and the TCRdb table lists in-frame clones only, not all of them. The table records around 29,000 clones, about 84% of them present only once. As for time point: blood 4 weeks post-SBRT, at nephrectomy. Treatment here: 15 Gy SBRT to primary tumor, nephrectomy 4 weeks later. Nephrectomy followed 15 Gy stereotactic body radiation by 4 weeks. Radiation-treated patients gave blood at baseline, week 2 and week 4.

The sequenced sample was blood, obtained from a patient whose treatment included radiotherapy and nephrectomy. The sequence was obtained from a man aged 55 to 70 with renal cell carcinoma. The chain has TRBV5-4 and TRBJ1-6; D not resolved. CDR3 bases: TGTGCCAGCAGCTTGGACTATAATTCACCCCTCCACTTT. As protein: CASSLDYNSPLHF.